The source of this TCR beta chain is a study of beta chain features in type 1 diabetes. This clone was found a few times. What it binds is unknown. The sequenced template was cDNA made from the entire isolated RNA. The repertoire was sequenced with immunoSEQ multiplex PCR; TCRdb's copy has only in-frame clones and lacks some. Of 120,000 or so clones listed, 15% to 20% were seen once; the top ten hold 2.3%. The CDR3 length is 15 residues. V lost 6 bases to trimming and J lost 1 base, with 16 bases between them. Germline assignment: CDR1 MNHNY and CDR2 SVGAGI (reference sequence). Only one heparinised blood draw was taken per donor, and its volume averaged roughly 0.12 L. Stem cell-like memory, regulatory, central memory and naive CD4+ cells were sorted via CD45RO/CCR7/CD25/CD127/CD95/CD27. Notes on the study in general: Within each of all four CD4+ subsets, Type 1 diabetes patients had TCRB CDR3s that were moderately but significantly shorter. Junctions at VDJ sites from type 1 diabetes patients had fewer insertions and more deletions.

The sample was central memory CD4+ T cells from blood. The chain couples TRBV6-6 to TRBJ2-7; D call uncertain. This receptor was obtained from a man younger than 45 with type 1 diabetes. The CDR3 reads CASRSNSIGSYEQYF. CDR3 in DNA: TGTGCCAGCAGATCCAACTCGATCGGGTCCTACGAGCAGTACTTC.